Shown below are 22 T cell receptor beta chains from a single sample sequenced in a study of T cell repertoires in cytomegalovirus infection. TCRdb itself ran the reads through MiXCR, one entry per CDR3 protein. Counted here are under 600,000 distinct CDR3 sequences, approximately 15% occurring once; the ten biggest clones make up roughly a quarter. Sequences were obtained from CD8+ T cells from PBMCs. These receptors were obtained from a human donor in good health (CMV status not recorded). Some clones in this sample may be carry-over from other donors' samples.

This clonotype has ten or more counts. The chain recombines TRBV7-8 with TRBJ1-2; D is uncertain. The CDR3 covers 15 residues. From germline, CDR1 is SGHVS and CDR2 FQNEAQ. Deletions cut 1 base from V and 6 bases from J, with 15 bases between. The CDR3 loop is CASSLGSPGRNGYTF. CDR3 in DNA: TGTGCCAGCAGCTTAGGTTCGCCAGGACGGAATGGCTACACCTTC. Full variable domain (outside the CDR3, taken from reference TRBV7-8 and TRBJ1-2): GAGVSQSPRYKVAKRGQDVALRCDPISGHVSLFWYQQALGQGPEFLTYFQNEAQLDKSGLPSDRFFAERPEGSVSTLKIQRTQQEDSAVYLCASSLGSPGRNGYTFGSGTRLTVV.

This clonotype was seen repeatedly, ten times or more. The CDR3 bases are TGTGCCAGCAGTCCGAGGAGGGCAGGGACTGAAGCTTTCTTT. Residues: CASSPRRAGTEAFF. The gene calls are TRBV12-3 or TRBV12-4 and TRBJ1-1, with D perhaps matching TRBD1 (5 bases). Trimming left V 5 bases short and J 5 bases short, with 15 bases between. The CDR3 runs to 14 residues.

This clonotype was counted only a few times. The chain is built from TRBV11-2 and TRBJ1-2, with 7 bases fitting TRBD1. Germline CDR1 SGHAT, CDR2 FQNNGV. V was pared by 5 bases and J by 5 bases, with 8 bases of the junction left unmatched. This CDR3 contains 14 residues. CDR3 nucleotides: TGTGCCAGCAGCGCCGGACAGGCATCATATGGCTACACCTTC. This gives the protein CASSAGQASYGYTF.

This clonotype was recorded at least ten times. V is TRBV7-6 and J is TRBJ2-1; a possible D gene is TRBD1 (5 bases). Per the germline V gene, CDR1 is SGHVS and CDR2 is FNYEAQ. This CDR3 has 16 amino acids. V lost 0 bases and J 2 bases, leaving 11 bases between the germline ends. The CDR3 nucleotides read TGTGCCAGCAGCTTAGCGTCTGGGGCCGCCTACAATGAGCAGTTCTTC. Protein sequence: CASSLASGAAYNEQFF.

V gene TRBV5-1 combines with J gene TRBJ1-1; 9 bases agree with TRBD1. The CDR3 length is 13 residues. The germline CDR1 and CDR2 sequences are SGHRS and YFSETQ. V lost 9 bases and J lost 5; bases outside the gene matches: 8. Here the CDR3 DNA reads TGCGCCACCGACCGGGACAGGGTTACTGAAGCTTTCTTT. Translation: CATDRDRVTEAFF. The full variable domain, in which reference TRBV5-1 and TRBJ1-1 provide the parts outside the CDR3, is KAGVTQTPRYLIKTRGQQVTLSCSPISGHRSVSWYQQTPGQGLQFLFEYFSETQRNKGNFPGRFSGRQFSNSRSEMNVSTLELGDSALYLCATDRDRVTEAFFGQGTRLTVV.

The rearrangement links TRBV28 to TRBJ2-1; 8 positions match TRBD2. CDR1 and CDR2 from the germline V gene are MDHEN and SYDVKM. This CDR3 comprises 14 residues. Trimming removed 3 bases from V and 5 bases from J; junction bases left unmatched: 3. CDR3 loop: CASSFSGEDNEQFF. The CDR3 DNA reads TGTGCCAGCAGTTTTAGCGGGGAGGACAATGAGCAGTTCTTC.

This clonotype was observed a few times. V and J are TRBV12-3 or TRBV12-4 and TRBJ2-1, with 9 bases identical to TRBD1. The CDR3 is made up of 16 amino acids. After removal of 6 bases from V and 7 bases from J, the junction contained 13 bases not matched to a gene. The CDR3 sequence: CASSIRDRVIWNEQFF. CDR3 sequence (DNA): TGTGCCAGCAGCATCCGGGACAGGGTTATCTGGAATGAGCAGTTCTTC.

For the CDR3, the DNA is TGTGCCACCACAACAACGCAGCGGGGGGCAAACCAAGAGACCCAGTACTTC. Its protein product is CATTTTQRGANQETQYF. J is TRBJ2-5 and V is TRBV10-3, with TRBD2 matching 9 bases. The trim removed 10 bases at V and 0 bases at J, leaving 15 bases unmatched. CDR1 is ENHRY and CDR2 is SYGVKD in the germline V gene. This CDR3 comprises 17 residues.

The chain links TRBV27 to TRBJ1-2, with D hard to call. CDR3 length equals 13 residues. Germline V gene lookup returns CDR1 MNHEY and CDR2 SMNVEV (reference sequence). Trimming took 0 bases from V and 8 from J, leaving 10 bases between them. The CDR3 reads CASSLSRSSGYTF. The DNA for the CDR3 is TGTGCCAGCAGTTTATCGAGGAGTTCCGGCTACACCTTC.

For the CDR3, the DNA is TGCGCCAGCAGCTTGGCCTGGGGATCGGGCTACGAGCAGTACTTC. Amino acids: CASSLAWGSGYEQYF. V is TRBV5-1 and J is TRBJ2-7; D gene uncertain. The germline V and J ends were trimmed by 0 bases and 3 bases, with 13 bases remaining between them. Germline loops: CDR1 SGHRS, CDR2 YFSETQ. The CDR3 length is 15 residues.

This clonotype was observed a few times. The chain couples TRBV25-1 to TRBJ2-2; D is uncertain. Germline CDR1 and CDR2: MGHDK and SYGVNS. V lost 4 bases to trimming and J lost 5 bases, with 14 bases between them. This CDR3 is 15 amino acids long. CDR3 region: CASSGKRVGTGELFF. CDR3 bases: TGTGCCAGCAGTGGAAAAAGGGTGGGGACCGGGGAGCTGTTTTTT. Full variable domain (remainder filled in from reference TRBV25-1 and TRBJ2-2): EADIYQTPRYLVIGTGKKITLECSQTMGHDKMYWYQQDPGMELHLIHYSYGVNSTEKGDLSSESTVSRIRTEHFPLTLESARPSHTSQYLCASSGKRVGTGELFFGEGSRLTVL.

This clonotype was observed at least ten times. This chain uses TRBV11-2 with TRBJ2-1; D call uncertain. The CDR3 totals 15 residues. V shed 3 bases and J shed 6 bases, with 15 bases lying between them. Germline CDR1 SGHAT, CDR2 FQNNGV. Written as DNA, the CDR3 is TGTGCCAGCAGCTTGGTTGAGATTCCGGGCAATGAGCAGTTCTTC. It is translated as CASSLVEIPGNEQFF. Variable domain in full (rest from reference TRBV11-2 and TRBJ2-1): EAGVAQSPRYKIIEKRQSVAFWCNPISGHATLYWYQQILGQGPKLLIQFQNNGVVDDSQLPKDRFSAERLKGVDSTLKIQPAKLEDSAVYLCASSLVEIPGNEQFFGPGTRLTVL.

This chain uses TRBV6-5 with TRBJ1-6; TRBD1 agrees at 9 bases. Looked up from germline, CDR1 is MNHEY and CDR2 is SVGAGI. V gave up 2 bases and J gave up 7 bases; unmatched junction bases: 6. CDR3 length: 16 amino acids. The CDR3 spells CASSYLGTGINSPLHF. Here the CDR3 DNA reads TGTGCCAGCAGTTACCTGGGGACAGGGATAAATTCACCCCTCCACTTT.

This clonotype was observed many times. In DNA, the CDR3 is TGTGCCAGCAGTTTAGGAAGACTGGCGGGGGGCCGAGGAAAAACAGATACGCAGTATTTT. It translates to CASSLGRLAGGRGKTDTQYF. The chain is built from TRBV12-3 or TRBV12-4 and TRBJ2-3; 8 bases fit TRBD2. J gave up 3 bases and V 1 base, and 18 bases lay outside the gene matches. The CDR3 extends over 20 amino acids.

This clonotype occurred a few times. This chain joins TRBV20-1 and TRBJ1-1; 8 bases map to TRBD1. CDR1 is DFQATT, CDR2 SNEGSKA, per germline (reference sequence). The ends lost 3 bases at V and 6 bases at J; junction bases unmatched: 6. The CDR3 runs to 13 residues. CDR3 region: CSASGQGFAEAFF. The CDR3, as DNA: TGCAGTGCTAGTGGACAGGGTTTCGCTGAAGCTTTCTTT.

The chain is built from TRBV20-1 and TRBJ2-7, with TRBD1 identical over 7 bases. The germline gives CDR1 DFQATT, CDR2 SNEGSKA (reference sequence). J lost 0 bases, V lost 2 bases, and 1 base had no gene match. This CDR3 has 13 residues. CDR3 DNA sequence: TGCAGTGCTAGAACAGGGGCCTCCTACGAGCAGTACTTC. Residues: CSARTGASYEQYF.

This clonotype occurred many times. This chain uses TRBV11-2 with TRBJ2-1, with 14 bases fitting TRBD2. Looked up from germline, CDR1 is SGHAT and CDR2 is FQNNGV. Losses at the gene ends were 3 bases for V and 7 bases for J; bases not matched to a gene: 2. This CDR3 is 15 amino acids long. Written as DNA, the CDR3 is TGTGCCAGCAGCTTCCGGACTAGCGGGGGGAATGAGCAGTTCTTC. It encodes CASSFRTSGGNEQFF.

This rearrangement joins TRBV5-6 to TRBJ2-1; maybe TRBD2 (6 bases). CDR3 length equals 17 residues. Germline lookup yields CDR1 SGHDT and CDR2 YYEEEE. The ends were cut back, 3 bases at V and 2 bases at J, with 18 bases in the middle. CDR3 sequence (DNA): TGTGCCAGCAGCTCGACGGGAGAAAGTCGGCCCTACAATGAGCAGTTCTTC. Amino acids: CASSSTGESRPYNEQFF.

This clonotype was recorded many times. This chain connects TRBV19 to TRBJ2-2; D is perhaps TRBD1 or TRBD2 (5 bases each). The CDR3 is 18 amino acids. Trimming stripped 6 bases from V and 0 bases from J, with 20 bases between. The V gene's germline CDR1 is LNHDA and CDR2 SQIVND (reference sequence). The CDR3 sequence is CASRPGAGTGPNTGELFF. DNA of the CDR3: TGTGCCAGTAGACCAGGCGCCGGGACCGGGCCGAACACCGGGGAGCTGTTTTTT. Full variable domain (missing parts from reference TRBV19 and TRBJ2-2): DGGITQSPKYLFRKEGQNVTLSCEQNLNHDAMYWYRQDPGQGLRLIYYSQIVNDFQKGDIAEGYSVSREKKESFPLTVTSAQKNPTAFYLCASRPGAGTGPNTGELFFGEGSRLTVL.

The chain couples TRBV7-9 to TRBJ2-7, with 7 bases matching TRBD2. Germline lookup yields CDR1 SEHNR and CDR2 FQNEAQ (reference sequence). V trimming: 4 bases; J trimming: 3 bases; junction bases outside the gene matches: 15. The CDR3 is made up of 17 amino acids. CDR3 protein: CASSSPGEGSIYYEQYF. The CDR3 region has the DNA TGTGCCAGCAGCTCCCCCGGGGAGGGGTCTATTTACTACGAGCAGTACTTC.

This clonotype came up a few times. The gene calls are TRBV5-1 and TRBJ2-6; 7 bases match TRBD1. CDR1 and CDR2 (germline): SGHRS, YFSETQ. The CDR3 consists of 16 residues. Unmatched junction bases numbered 9, after V lost 8 bases and J lost 1 base. The CDR3 sequence: CASGDSGKSGANVLTF. The CDR3 DNA reads as TGCGCCAGTGGGGACAGTGGGAAATCTGGGGCCAACGTCCTGACTTTC.

This chain uses TRBV10-3 with TRBJ2-7, with D unresolved. Trimming took 0 bases from V and 5 from J, leaving 8 bases between them. CDR3 length: 13 amino acids. Looked up from germline, CDR1 is ENHRY and CDR2 is SYGVKD. DNA for the CDR3: TGTGCCATCAGTGAGTCCCTAGGGAACGAGCAGTACTTC. Residues: CAISESLGNEQYF.